Described below is a single T cell receptor (beta chain) sequence and its context. Original processing notes: Estimation of nucleated cell counts relied on the amplification of reference gene primers. Here immunoSEQ multiplex PCR was the method, and the copy in TCRdb shows in-frame clones only, minus some. The DNA was the basis for D and trimming; V, J and clone size are from that table. The sample carries 150,000 to 200,000 clones, 65% to 85% recorded once. Germline V gene lookup returns CDR1 MNHNS and CDR2 SASEGT. The V and J ends lost 3 bases and 1 base, in that order; junction bases with no gene match: 2. The CDR3 covers 14 residues. The data are from a study of blood T cell repertoires in COVID-19. Study-level information: The United States, Italy and Spain were the sources of the acute and convalescent COVID-19 samples. PBMCs, B-cell-depleted T cells, or T cells were the source of the cDNA or gDNA that made up the material.

Sequenced sample: peripheral blood. The chain combines TRBV6-1 with TRBJ1-1, with 7 bases matching TRBD1. This clonotype was sampled from a man in his 60s with active or convalescent COVID-19. This CDR3 reads CASSENRGNTEAFF. In DNA form, the CDR3 reads TGTGCCAGCAGTGAGAACAGGGGGAACACTGAAGCTTTCTTT.